The rows below give T cell receptor beta chains drawn from one sample of a study of T cells after yellow fever vaccination. TCRdb re-called the 5' RACE reads with MiXCR, one entry per CDR3 protein. The data show 400,000 or so distinct CDR3 sequences, with over 5% seen just once and over 12% held by the top ten. The source material was PBMCs, sampled 5 days after the yellow fever booster vaccination. The receptors shown here come from a man younger than 45 who received the YFV17D yellow fever vaccine. Both conserved end residues are part of each CDR3. D genes are given only for firm matches. Only part of the rows carry a size: once, few, many, or a class if the clone is expanded.

cdr3_aa,cdr3_nt,j_call,v_call,d_call,clone_size
CASSFMGEDGYTF,TGTGCCAGCAGTTTTATGGGGGAGGATGGCTACACCTTC,TRBJ1-2,TRBV12-3/TRBV12-4,.,.
CASSPPGLAGGLYEQYF,TGTGCCAGCTCACCACCGGGTTTAGCGGGAGGCCTCTACGAGCAGTACTTC,TRBJ2-7,TRBV18,TRBD2,many
CASSLRVSEEKTQYF,TGTGCCAGCAGCCTGCGGGTCTCGGAGGAAAAGACCCAGTACTTC,TRBJ2-5,TRBV5-4,.,many
CASTLTEGPVNYGYTF,TGTGCCAGCACCCTGACCGAGGGCCCCGTTAACTATGGCTACACCTTC,TRBJ1-2,TRBV28,.,many
CASSLRTGGGYNEQFF,TGTGCCAGCAGTTTACGGACAGGGGGGGGGTACAATGAGCAGTTCTTC,TRBJ2-1,TRBV12-3/TRBV12-4,TRBD1,few
CASALDSAGGYTF,TGTGCCAGCGCTTTGGACTCAGCGGGCGGCTACACCTTC,TRBJ1-2,TRBV2,.,.
CASSLGPTQVAAFF,TGTGCCAGCAGCCTGGGGCCCACACAGGTGGCAGCTTTCTTT,TRBJ1-1,TRBV7-2,.,few
CATYPGLSNTEAFF,TGTGCCACCTACCCCGGCCTTTCGAACACTGAAGCTTTCTTT,TRBJ1-1,TRBV19,.,.
CASSKDSLDNEQFF,TGTGCCAGCAGTAAAGACAGCCTTGACAATGAGCAGTTCTTC,TRBJ2-1,TRBV2,.,many
CSARATGTGFVNTEAFF,TGCAGTGCTAGGGCAACCGGGACAGGGTTCGTCAACACTGAAGCTTTCTTT,TRBJ1-1,TRBV20-1,TRBD1,few
CASSFLRFGTQHF,TGTGCCAGCAGTTTTTTACGGTTCGGGACCCAGCATTTT,TRBJ1-5,TRBV14,.,few
CCARTGMSSYEQFF,TGCTGTGCCCGCACCGGGATGAGTAGCTATGAGCAGTTCTTC,TRBJ2-1,TRBV20-1,.,few
CASSLVSTGAQETQYF,TGTGCCAGCAGCTTAGTGTCTACAGGGGCACAAGAGACCCAGTACTTC,TRBJ2-5,TRBV7-2,TRBD1,few
CASSLQGDSGEQYF,TGTGCCAGCAGTTTACAGGGGGACAGCGGCGAGCAGTACTTC,TRBJ2-7,TRBV12-3/TRBV12-4,TRBD1,.
CASSPGGALSEQYF,TGTGCCAGCAGTCCAGGGGGCGCTTTAAGCGAGCAGTACTTC,TRBJ2-7,TRBV12-3/TRBV12-4,TRBD1,few
CSATGVSYNEQFF,TGCAGCGCAACAGGGGTGAGCTACAATGAGCAGTTCTTC,TRBJ2-1,TRBV29-1,TRBD1,few
CASSVVLASNEQFF,TGTGCCAGCAGCGTAGTATTGGCGTCCAATGAGCAGTTCTTC,TRBJ2-1,TRBV9,.,.
CSARVGTGFNSPLHF,TGCAGTGCTAGAGTAGGGACAGGGTTTAATTCACCCCTCCACTTT,TRBJ1-6,TRBV20-1,TRBD1,few
CASRKPGNNEQFF,TGTGCCAGCAGGAAGCCCGGAAACAATGAGCAGTTCTTC,TRBJ2-1,TRBV6-2/TRBV6-3,.,many
CASSFQASATDTQYF,TGTGCCAGCAGCTTCCAGGCCTCTGCCACAGATACGCAGTATTTT,TRBJ2-3,TRBV11-2,.,few
CASSQDLGGRGASEQYF,TGCGCCAGCAGCCAAGATCTGGGAGGGCGAGGGGCGTCCGAGCAGTACTTC,TRBJ2-7,TRBV4-3,TRBD2,.
CSVRQGQGEQYF,TGCAGCGTTCGACAGGGGCAAGGGGAGCAGTACTTC,TRBJ2-7,TRBV29-1,TRBD1,few
CASSLQSYGYTF,TGTGCCAGCAGCTTACAGAGTTATGGCTACACCTTC,TRBJ1-2,TRBV3-1,.,many
CASAAGTSGSDTQYF,TGTGCCAGCGCGGCCGGGACTAGCGGTTCAGATACGCAGTATTTT,TRBJ2-3,TRBV18,TRBD2,.
CASSLNNGGDTQYF,TGTGCCAGCAGCTTAAATAACGGGGGAGATACGCAGTATTTT,TRBJ2-3,TRBV7-2,.,.
CASSQRGAERTDTQYF,TGTGCCAGCAGCCAAAGGGGGGCAGAGCGCACAGATACGCAGTATTTT,TRBJ2-3,TRBV3-1,.,.
CASSTPEGSLNTEAFF,TGTGCCAGCAGCACCCCCGAGGGCTCCCTTAACACTGAAGCTTTCTTT,TRBJ1-1,TRBV7-6,.,.
CASSFQTGPNTGELFF,TGTGCCAGCAGCTTCCAGACAGGCCCGAACACCGGGGAGCTGTTTTTT,TRBJ2-2,TRBV7-3,.,.
CASASGASYEQYF,TGTGCCAGCGCGTCTGGGGCTTCCTACGAGCAGTACTTC,TRBJ2-7,TRBV12-3/TRBV12-4,.,many
CASSSSGPVDEQFF,TGTGCCAGCAGTTCTAGCGGTCCAGTCGATGAGCAGTTCTTC,TRBJ2-1,TRBV12-3/TRBV12-4,TRBD2,many